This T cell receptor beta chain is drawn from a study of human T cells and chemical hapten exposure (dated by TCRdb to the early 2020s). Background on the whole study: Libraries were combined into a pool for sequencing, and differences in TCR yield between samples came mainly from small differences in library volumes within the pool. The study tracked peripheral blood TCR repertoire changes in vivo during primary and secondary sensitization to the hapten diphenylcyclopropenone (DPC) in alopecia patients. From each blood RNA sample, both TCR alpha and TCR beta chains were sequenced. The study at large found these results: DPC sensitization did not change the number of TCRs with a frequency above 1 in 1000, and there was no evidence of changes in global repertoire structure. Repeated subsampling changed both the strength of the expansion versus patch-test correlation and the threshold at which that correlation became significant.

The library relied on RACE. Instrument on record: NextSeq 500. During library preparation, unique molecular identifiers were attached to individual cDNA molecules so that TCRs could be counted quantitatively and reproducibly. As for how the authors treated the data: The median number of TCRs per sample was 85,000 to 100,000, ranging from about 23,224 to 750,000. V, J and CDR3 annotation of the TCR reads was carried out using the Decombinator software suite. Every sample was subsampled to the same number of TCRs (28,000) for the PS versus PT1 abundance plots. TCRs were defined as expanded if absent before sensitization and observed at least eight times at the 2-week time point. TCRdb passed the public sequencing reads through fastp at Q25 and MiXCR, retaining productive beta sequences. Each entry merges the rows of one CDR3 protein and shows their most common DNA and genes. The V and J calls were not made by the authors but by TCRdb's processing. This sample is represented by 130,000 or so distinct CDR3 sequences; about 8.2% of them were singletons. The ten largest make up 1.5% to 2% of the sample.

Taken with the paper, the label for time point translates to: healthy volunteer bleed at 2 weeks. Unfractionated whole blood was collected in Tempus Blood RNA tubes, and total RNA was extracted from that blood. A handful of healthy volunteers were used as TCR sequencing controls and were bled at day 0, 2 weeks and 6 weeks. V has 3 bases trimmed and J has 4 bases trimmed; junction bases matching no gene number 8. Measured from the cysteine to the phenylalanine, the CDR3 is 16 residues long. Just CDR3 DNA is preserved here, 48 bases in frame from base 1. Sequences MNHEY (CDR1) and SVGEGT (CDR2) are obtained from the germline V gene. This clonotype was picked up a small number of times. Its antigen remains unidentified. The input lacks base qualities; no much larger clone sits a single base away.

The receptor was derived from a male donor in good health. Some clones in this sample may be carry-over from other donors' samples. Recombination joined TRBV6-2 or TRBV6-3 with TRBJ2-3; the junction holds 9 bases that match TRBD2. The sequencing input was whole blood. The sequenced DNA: TGTGCCAGCAGTTATCCTCCGGGACTAGCCCCAGATACGCAGTATTTT. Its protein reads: CASSYPPGLAPDTQYF.